The 8 T cell receptor beta chains below were found in one sample sequenced in a study of cytomegalovirus exposure and HLA in healthy donors. The PCR made use of 60 Vbeta and 13 Jbeta primers. This table comes from immunoSEQ multiplex PCR, and its TCRdb copy is limited to in-frame clones, with some not included. Of about 160,000 clones in the sample, around 75% were seen once. The material sequenced was PBMCs. These receptors were taken from a woman aged 18-29 years in good health and CMV-seronegative.

This clone was recorded a few times. Relative to the germline gene, one junction end is altered; a read error may explain this. This chain joins TRBV5-6 and TRBJ1-1, with D hard to call. The CDR3 covers 11 residues. Per germline, CDR1 SGHDT and CDR2 YYEEEE. As DNA, the CDR3 is TGTGCCAGCAGCCAGAACAGTGAAGCTTTCTTT. It translates to CASSQNSEAFF.

This clone came up once. The chain recombines TRBV28 with TRBJ1-6; D is undetermined. The V and J ends lost 3 bases and 0 bases respectively, with 6 bases between them. This CDR3 region has 15 residues. From germline, CDR1 is MDHEN and CDR2 SYDVKM. The CDR3 here is CASSFGSSYNSPLHF. CDR3 DNA sequence: TGTGCCAGCAGTTTCGGGAGCTCCTATAATTCACCCCTCCACTTT.

The chain combines TRBV2 with TRBJ2-2; 12 nucleotides match TRBD1. Germline trimming cut 5 bases from V and 5 bases from J; bases unmatched to any gene: 9. Germline V gives CDR1 SNHLY, CDR2 FYNNEI. The CDR3 loop spans 17 amino acids. CDR3 coding DNA: TGTGCCAGCAGTTCCGGGACAGGGGGCTTATGGACCGGGGAGCTGTTTTTT. It encodes CASSSGTGGLWTGELFF.

The chain couples TRBV14 to TRBJ2-1, with 8 positions matching TRBD1. Germline trimming cut 1 base from V and 6 bases from J; bases unmatched to any gene: 11. From germline, CDR1 is SGHDN and CDR2 FVKESK. The CDR3 is 17 residues long. CDR3 nucleotide sequence: TGTGCCAGCAGCCAAGGAAATCGACAGGGGAGTCGCAATGAGCAGTTCTTC. Encoded protein: CASSQGNRQGSRNEQFF.

The chain is built from TRBV7-3 and TRBJ2-3, with a possible D match to TRBD2 (5 bases). CDR1 and CDR2 (germline): SGHTA, FQGTGA. The V end was cut by 5 bases, the J end by 5 bases, with 11 bases between. The length of the CDR3 is 13 residues. This CDR3 is CASSLREGDTQYF. Here the CDR3 DNA reads TGTGCCAGCAGCCTTAGAGAGGGAGATACGCAGTATTTT.

V is TRBV28 and J is TRBJ2-1; 7 nucleotides align to TRBD1. The CDR3 consists of 15 residues. CDR1 MDHEN and CDR2 SYDVKM come from the germline V gene. Trimming at V came to 6 bases and at J to 3 bases, leaving 8 bases not matched to a gene. CDR3 amino acids: CASRKTGNDYNEQFF. The CDR3 nucleotides are TGTGCCAGCAGAAAGACAGGGAATGACTACAATGAGCAGTTCTTC.

The gene calls are TRBV7-2 and TRBJ1-1; D remains unclear. The length of the CDR3 is 11 residues. The V and J ends lost 6 bases and 4 bases respectively, with 6 bases between them. The germline V gene has CDR1 SGHTA and CDR2 FQGNSA. The CDR3 bases are TGTGCCAGCAGATCAATCACTGAAGCTTTCTTT. Protein: CASRSITEAFF. Full variable domain (rest looked up from reference TRBV7-2 and TRBJ1-1): GAGVSQSPSNKVTEKGKDVELRCDPISGHTALYWYRQSLGQGLEFLIYFQGNSAPDKSGLPSDRFSAERTGGSVSTLTIQRTQQEDSAVYLCASRSITEAFFGQGTRLTVV.

The chain employs TRBV6-5 and TRBJ1-2, with 7 bases identical to TRBD1. Germline CDR1 reads MNHEY; CDR2 reads SVGAGI. Trimming at V came to 6 bases and at J to 4 bases, leaving 5 bases not matched to a gene. The length of the CDR3 is 13 residues. The CDR3 coding sequence is TGTGCCAGCAGAGACTCAGGGGGCTATGGCTACACCTTC. Translated, it gives CASRDSGGYGYTF.